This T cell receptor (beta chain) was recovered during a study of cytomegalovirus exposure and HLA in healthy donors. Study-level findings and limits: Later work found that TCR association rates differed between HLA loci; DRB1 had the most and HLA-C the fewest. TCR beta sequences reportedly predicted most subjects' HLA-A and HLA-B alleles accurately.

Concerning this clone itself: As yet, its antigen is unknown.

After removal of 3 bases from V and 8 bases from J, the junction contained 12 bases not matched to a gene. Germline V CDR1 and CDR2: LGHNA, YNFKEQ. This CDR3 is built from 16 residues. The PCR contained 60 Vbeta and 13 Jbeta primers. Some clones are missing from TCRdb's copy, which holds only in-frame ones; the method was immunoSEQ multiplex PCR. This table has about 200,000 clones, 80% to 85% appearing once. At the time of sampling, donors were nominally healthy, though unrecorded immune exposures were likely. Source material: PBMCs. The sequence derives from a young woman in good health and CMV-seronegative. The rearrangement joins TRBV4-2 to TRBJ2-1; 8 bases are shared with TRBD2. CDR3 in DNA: TGTGCCAGCAGCCAGGAGGAGGGGCTAGCGGGTTATGAGCAGTTCTTC. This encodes CASSQEEGLAGYEQFF.